This is a list of T cell receptor beta chains from one sample in a study of glioma-infiltrating T cells. In TCRdb, the multiplex PCR reads were re-called with MiXCR into one record per CDR3 protein. The sample yields 90,000 or so distinct CDR3 sequences, approximately 39% seen once. The sequencing input was glioma tissue, nonneoplastic brain tissue, or PBMCs (not recorded which). These receptors all stem from a human donor with low-grade glioma or glioblastoma, undergoing nonglioma brain surgery, or in good health (not recorded which). CDR3s include the opening cysteine and the closing phenylalanine or tryptophan. The D gene is left open where the match is weak. The size field is filled for only some rows; it gives once, few, many or a size class.

clone_size	d_call	v_call	j_call	cdr3_aa	cdr3_nt
few	TRBD2	TRBV9	TRBJ2-1	CASSVLGLAGAEQFF	TGTGCCAGCAGCGTGCTGGGACTAGCGGGGGCTGAGCAGTTCTTC
.	TRBD2	TRBV27	TRBJ2-7	CASSPLADSYEQYF	TGTGCCAGCAGTCCACTAGCGGACTCCTACGAGCAGTACTTC
.	.	TRBV7-3	TRBJ2-3	CASSPITTTDTQYF	TGTGCCAGCAGCCCTATAACGACCACAGATACGCAGTATTTT
many	.	TRBV12-3/TRBV12-4	TRBJ2-1	CASSADSYYYNEQFF	TGTGCCAGCAGCGCGGACTCATACTACTACAATGAGCAGTTCTTC
.	.	TRBV15	TRBJ1-5	CATGRDGAYSNQPQHF	TGTGCCACCGGCAGAGACGGGGCATATAGCAATCAGCCCCAGCATTTT
many	.	TRBV5-4	TRBJ2-7	CASSAAGTPDYEQYF	TGTGCCAGCAGCGCAGCCGGGACACCTGACTACGAGCAGTACTTC
many	TRBD1	TRBV25-1	TRBJ2-7	CASSEFPGQGNEQYF	TGTGCCAGCAGTGAGTTCCCGGGACAGGGGAACGAGCAGTACTTC
.	TRBD2	TRBV7-3	TRBJ2-2	CASSADSGSSGELFF	TGTGCCAGCAGCGCCGATAGCGGGAGTTCCGGGGAGCTGTTTTTT
.	TRBD1	TRBV20-1	TRBJ1-1	CSALGQGNTEAFF	TGCAGTGCTTTGGGACAGGGGAACACTGAAGCTTTCTTT
many	.	TRBV7-2	TRBJ1-1	CASTSYTEAFF	TGTGCCAGCACCTCTTACACTGAAGCTTTCTTT
many	.	TRBV4-1	TRBJ1-4	CASSRDGTTNEKLFF	TGCGCCAGCAGCCGGGACGGTACAACTAATGAAAAACTGTTTTTT
many	TRBD1	TRBV20-1	TRBJ1-5	CSARDPSRGQDQPQHF	TGCAGTGCTAGAGATCCGAGCAGGGGGCAAGATCAGCCCCAGCATTTT
.	.	TRBV5-4	TRBJ2-6	CASSSAAGSPGANVLTF	TGTGCCAGCAGCTCGGCGGCAGGGTCCCCTGGGGCCAACGTCCTGACTTTC
.	TRBD2	TRBV6-5	TRBJ2-7	CASSFASGRVYYEQYF	TGTGCCAGCAGTTTCGCTAGCGGGAGGGTATACTACGAACAGTACTTC
many	.	TRBV28	TRBJ2-1	CASSGQLLGVDEQFF	TGTGCCAGCAGCGGACAGCTCCTAGGGGTCGATGAGCAGTTCTTC
many	.	TRBV29-1	TRBJ2-1	CSVGRRDNEQFF	TGCAGCGTTGGACGGCGGGACAATGAGCAGTTCTTC
many	TRBD1	TRBV14	TRBJ1-2	CASSRDRAYGYTF	TGTGCCAGCAGCCGGGACAGGGCATATGGCTACACCTTC
once	.	TRBV29-1	TRBJ2-1	CSVANNERFF	TGCAGCGTTGCTAACAACGAGCGGTTCTTC
many	.	TRBV2	TRBJ2-1	CASSRDNYNEQFF	TGTGCCAGCAGCCGGGACAACTACAATGAGCAGTTCTTC
.	.	TRBV27	TRBJ1-2	CASSLGRYGYYTF	TGTGCCAGCAGCCTCGGGAGGTACGGTTACTACACCTTC
many	.	TRBV12-3/TRBV12-4	TRBJ2-7	CASSPPGTTAYEQYF	TGTGCCAGCAGCCCTCCTGGGACAACCGCCTACGAGCAGTACTTC
many	.	TRBV19	TRBJ1-5	CASSYINQPQHF	TGTGCCAGTAGTTATATCAATCAGCCCCAGCATTTT
.	TRBD1	TRBV4-1	TRBJ2-7	CASSQEPAGGYYGQYF	TGCGCCAGCAGCCAAGAGCCGGCAGGGGGCTACTACGGGCAGTACTTC
many	TRBD2	TRBV4-2	TRBJ2-1	CASSPRGREVDNEQFF	TGTGCCAGCAGCCCGAGGGGTCGGGAGGTAGACAATGAGCAGTTCTTC
.	.	TRBV24-1	TRBJ2-2	CATSDLTGTGELFF	TGTGCCACCAGTGATTTGACGGGGACCGGGGAGCTGTTTTTT
.	.	TRBV20-1	TRBJ2-1	CSATGTDSYNGQFF	TGCAGCGCTACGGGGACTGACTCCTACAATGGGCAGTTCTTC
.	TRBD1	TRBV4-1	TRBJ2-7	CASSQDLGQSFEQYF	TGCGCCAGCAGCCAAGATCTGGGACAGTCCTTCGAGCAGTACTTC
few	.	TRBV27	TRBJ2-7	CASSFRGTYEQYF	TGTGCCAGCAGTTTCAGGGGAACCTACGAGCAGTACTTC
.	TRBD2	TRBV6-5	TRBJ2-1	CACSPVITSGPSSYNEQFF	TGTGCCTGCAGTCCAGTAATCACTAGCGGCCCTAGTTCCTACAATGAGCAGTTCTTC
many	.	TRBV2	TRBJ1-4	CASVGNEKLFF	TGTGCCAGCGTGGGTAATGAAAAACTGTTTTTT
many	TRBD1	TRBV11-3	TRBJ2-1	CASSSTGTGRYNEQFF	TGTGCCAGCAGCTCAACCGGGACAGGGCGATACAATGAGCAGTTCTTC
many	TRBD2	TRBV3-1	TRBJ2-3	CASSPQGGASTDTQYF	TGTGCCAGCAGCCCGCAGGGAGGGGCCTCCACAGATACGCAGTATTTT
.	TRBD1	TRBV6-1	TRBJ2-1	CASRAGQGFEQFF	TGTGCCAGCAGGGCAGGACAGGGGTTCGAGCAGTTCTTC
few	.	TRBV5-5	TRBJ2-7	CASSLSWGQGYEQYF	TGTGCCAGCAGCCTGAGTTGGGGGCAGGGCTACGAGCAGTACTTC
few	TRBD1	TRBV18	TRBJ2-7	CASSPGQGLTSEQYF	TGTGCCAGCTCACCCGGACAGGGTCTTACCTCCGAGCAGTACTTC
many	TRBD1	TRBV7-8	TRBJ1-1	CASSLRATGGTEAFF	TGTGCCAGCAGCTTAAGGGCCACAGGGGGCACTGAAGCTTTCTTT
many	.	TRBV3-1	TRBJ2-6	CASSQGLRVGANVLTF	TGTGCCAGCAGCCAAGGTCTCAGGGTTGGGGCCAACGTCCTGACTTTC
.	.	TRBV27	TRBJ1-2	CASSLQWQLYGYTF	TGTGCCAGCAGTCTACAGTGGCAACTCTACGGCTACACCTTC
.	TRBD2	TRBV27	TRBJ2-1	CASSSGGTKEQFF	TGTGCCAGCAGTAGCGGGGGGACCAAAGAGCAGTTCTTC
.	.	TRBV20-1	TRBJ1-5	CSASGGAETQHF	TGCAGTGCCTCCGGGGGGGCAGAGACCCAGCATTTT
many	.	TRBV29-1	TRBJ1-1	CSVSRQLEAFF	TGCAGCGTTTCTAGACAGTTAGAAGCTTTCTTT
many	TRBD2	TRBV20-1	TRBJ2-3	CSAARTSGGTDTQYF	TGCAGTGCCGCGAGAACTAGCGGGGGGACAGATACGCAGTATTTT
.	.	TRBV6-9	TRBJ1-1	CASSSPGQFLF	TGTGCCAGCAGTTCCCCGGGACAATTCCTCTTT
.	.	TRBV7-3	TRBJ1-1	CASILGMNTKAFF	TGTGCCAGCATCTTAGGGATGAACACTAAAGCTTTCTTT
many	TRBD1	TRBV28	TRBJ2-3	CASSDRVSGTDTQYF	TGTGCCAGCAGTGACAGGGTTAGCGGCACAGATACGCAGTATTTT
.	TRBD1	TRBV14	TRBJ2-2	CASSRRVGQGNTGELFF	TGTGCCAGCAGTCGGAGAGTCGGACAGGGGAACACCGGGGAGCTGTTTTTT
many	TRBD2	TRBV7-9	TRBJ2-1	CAISTSGRIGAGYNEQFF	TGTGCCATATCTACTAGCGGGAGAATAGGCGCGGGCTACAATGAGCAGTTCTTC
many	.	TRBV12-3/TRBV12-4	TRBJ2-5	CASSQRHQETQYF	TGTGCCAGCAGTCAGAGGCATCAAGAGACCCAGTACTTC
many	.	TRBV27	TRBJ2-5	CASSPTIPRGETQYF	TGTGCCAGCAGCCCCACCATTCCCCGGGGGGAGACCCAGTACTTC
.	.	TRBV7-2	TRBJ2-2	CASSFGGSTWELFF	TGTGCCAGCAGCTTTGGGGGCAGCACCTGGGAGCTGTTTTTT
.	TRBD1	TRBV9	TRBJ2-6	CASSVNPGYRGAGANVLTF	TGTGCCAGCAGCGTAAACCCCGGCTACAGGGGAGCTGGGGCCAACGTCCTGACTTTC
.	.	TRBV6-5	TRBJ1-1	CASSYRGRPRNTEDFF	TGTGCCAGCAGTTACCGCGGGAGGCCCAGGAACACTGAAGATTTCTTT
many	TRBD1	TRBV12-3/TRBV12-4	TRBJ2-3	CASSPGQGFSSDTQYF	TGTGCCAGCAGTCCGGGACAGGGGTTCAGTTCAGATACGCAGTATTTT
many	TRBD2	TRBV7-2	TRBJ2-5	CASSTRGGGTQYF	TGTGCCAGCAGCACCCGCGGGGGGGGGACCCAGTACTTC
many	.	TRBV6-6	TRBJ2-7	CASSYSWDRRSEQYF	TGTGCCAGCAGTTACTCCTGGGACCGCCGGAGCGAGCAGTACTTC
few	TRBD2	TRBV5-1	TRBJ2-1	CASSLGISGLVLNEQFF	TGCGCCAGCAGCTTGGGTATTTCGGGACTAGTTCTCAATGAGCAGTTCTTC
.	.	TRBV5-6	TRBJ2-7	CASSPGGGSSYEQYF	TGTGCCAGCAGCCCCGGGGGCGGGAGCTCCTACGAGCAGTACTTC
many	.	TRBV3-1	TRBJ2-5	CASSQAGIQETQYF	TGTGCCAGCAGCCAAGCAGGGATCCAAGAGACCCAGTACTTC
many	TRBD1	TRBV29-1	TRBJ2-5	CSTIRDRGPETQYF	TGCAGCACAATACGGGACAGGGGGCCGGAGACCCAGTACTTC
many	.	TRBV4-1	TRBJ2-7	CASKEGWGQGLSEQYF	TGCGCCAGCAAGGAGGGTTGGGGTCAGGGGTTGTCCGAGCAGTACTTC